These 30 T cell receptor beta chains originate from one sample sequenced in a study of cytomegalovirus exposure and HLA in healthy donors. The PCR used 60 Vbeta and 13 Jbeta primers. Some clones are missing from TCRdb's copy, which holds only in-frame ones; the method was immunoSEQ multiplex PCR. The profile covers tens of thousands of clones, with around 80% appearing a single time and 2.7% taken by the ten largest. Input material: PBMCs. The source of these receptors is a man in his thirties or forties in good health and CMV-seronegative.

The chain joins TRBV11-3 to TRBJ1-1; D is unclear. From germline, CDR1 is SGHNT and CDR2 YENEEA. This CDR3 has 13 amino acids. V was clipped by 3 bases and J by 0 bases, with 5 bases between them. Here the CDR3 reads CASSLRMNTEAFF. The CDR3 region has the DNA TGTGCCAGCAGCTTGCGCATGAACACTGAAGCTTTCTTT.

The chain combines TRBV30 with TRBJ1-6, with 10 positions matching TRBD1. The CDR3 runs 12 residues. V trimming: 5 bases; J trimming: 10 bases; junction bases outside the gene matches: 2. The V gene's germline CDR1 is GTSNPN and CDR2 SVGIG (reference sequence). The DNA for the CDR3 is TGTGCCTGGGGGACAGGGGAGTCACCCCTCCACTTT. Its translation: CAWGTGESPLHF.

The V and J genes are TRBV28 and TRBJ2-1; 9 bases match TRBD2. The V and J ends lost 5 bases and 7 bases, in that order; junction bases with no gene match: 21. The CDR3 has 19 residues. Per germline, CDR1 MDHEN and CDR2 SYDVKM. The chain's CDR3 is CASSIEASSAGGPVNEQFF. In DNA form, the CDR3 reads TGTGCCAGCAGTATCGAAGCGAGCTCAGCGGGGGGCCCGGTAAATGAGCAGTTCTTC.

The CDR3 loop is CASSQGDGTGEDEQYF. CDR3 bases: TGTGCCAGCAGCCAAGGGGATGGGACAGGGGAAGACGAGCAGTACTTC. The chain uses TRBV4-2 and TRBJ2-7; TRBD1 matches 10 bases. This CDR3 region has 16 residues. V lost 1 base to trimming and J lost 5 bases; unmatched junction nucleotides: 8. Germline loops: CDR1 LGHNA, CDR2 YNFKEQ.

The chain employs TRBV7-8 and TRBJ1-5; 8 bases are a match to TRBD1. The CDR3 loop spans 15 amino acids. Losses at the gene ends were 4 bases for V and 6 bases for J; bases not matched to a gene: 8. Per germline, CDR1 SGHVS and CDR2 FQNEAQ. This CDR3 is CASSSNQGAGQPQHF. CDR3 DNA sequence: TGTGCCAGCAGCTCTAATCAGGGGGCAGGTCAGCCCCAGCATTTT.

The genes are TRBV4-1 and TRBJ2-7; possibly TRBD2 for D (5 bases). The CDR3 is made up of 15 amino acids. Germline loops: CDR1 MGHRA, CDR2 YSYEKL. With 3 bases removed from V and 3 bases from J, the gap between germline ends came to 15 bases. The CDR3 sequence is CASSHGKGDNYEQYF. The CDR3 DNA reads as TGCGCCAGCAGCCATGGAAAGGGAGACAACTACGAGCAGTACTTC.

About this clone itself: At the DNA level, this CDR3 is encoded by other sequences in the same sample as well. In nucleotides, the CDR3 is TGTGCCTGGAGTCGACAGGGTTATGGCTACACCTTC. This codes for CAWSRQGYGYTF. The V and J genes are TRBV30 and TRBJ1-2, with 7 bases aligning to TRBD1. V trimming: 2 bases; J trimming: 5 bases; junction bases outside the gene matches: 2. The CDR3 is 12 amino acids. Germline V gives CDR1 GTSNPN, CDR2 SVGIG (reference sequence).

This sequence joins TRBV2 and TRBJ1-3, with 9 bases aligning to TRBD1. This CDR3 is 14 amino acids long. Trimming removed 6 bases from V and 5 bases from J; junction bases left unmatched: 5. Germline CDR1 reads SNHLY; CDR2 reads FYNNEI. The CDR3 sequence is CASSVDRGRNTIYF. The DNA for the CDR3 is TGTGCCAGCAGCGTGGACAGGGGAAGAAACACCATATATTTT.

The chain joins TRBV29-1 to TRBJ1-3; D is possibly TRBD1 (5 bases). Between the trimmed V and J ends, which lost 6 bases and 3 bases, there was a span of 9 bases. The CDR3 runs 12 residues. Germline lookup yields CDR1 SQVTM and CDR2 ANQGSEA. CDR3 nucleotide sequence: TGCAGCGTCGGGGGAGTTGGAAACACCATATATTTT. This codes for CSVGGVGNTIYF.

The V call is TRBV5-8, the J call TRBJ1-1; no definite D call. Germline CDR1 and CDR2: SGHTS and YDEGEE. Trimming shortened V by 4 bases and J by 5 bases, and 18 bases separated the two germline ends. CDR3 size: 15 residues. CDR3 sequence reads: CASSQGSPRSTEAFF. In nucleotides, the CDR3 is TGTGCCAGCAGCCAAGGATCTCCGAGGAGTACTGAAGCTTTCTTT. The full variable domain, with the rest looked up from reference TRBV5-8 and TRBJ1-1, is EAGVTQSPTHLIKTRGQQATLRCSPISGHTSVYWYQQALGLGLQFLLWYDEGEERNRGNFPPRFSGRQFPNYSSELNVNALELEDSALYLCASSQGSPRSTEAFFGQGTRLTVV.

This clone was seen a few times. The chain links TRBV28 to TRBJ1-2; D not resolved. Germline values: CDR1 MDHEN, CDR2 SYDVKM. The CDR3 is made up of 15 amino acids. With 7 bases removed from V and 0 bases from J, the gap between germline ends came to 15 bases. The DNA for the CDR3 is TGTGCCAGCACCCCCGGAGGGAATGCTAACTATGGCTACACCTTC. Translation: CASTPGGNANYGYTF.

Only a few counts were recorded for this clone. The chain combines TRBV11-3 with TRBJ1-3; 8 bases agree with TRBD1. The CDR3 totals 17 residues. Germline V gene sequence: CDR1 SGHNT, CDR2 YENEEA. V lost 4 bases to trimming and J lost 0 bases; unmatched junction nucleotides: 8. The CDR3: CASSSGQGQHSGNTIYF. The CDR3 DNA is TGTGCCAGCAGCTCCGGACAGGGCCAGCACTCTGGAAACACCATATATTTT.

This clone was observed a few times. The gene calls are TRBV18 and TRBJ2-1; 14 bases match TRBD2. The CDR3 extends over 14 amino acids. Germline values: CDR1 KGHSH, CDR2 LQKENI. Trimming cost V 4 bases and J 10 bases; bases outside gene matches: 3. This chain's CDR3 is CASSLGLAGDEQFF. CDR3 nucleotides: TGTGCCAGCTCACTGGGACTAGCGGGGGACGAGCAGTTCTTC.

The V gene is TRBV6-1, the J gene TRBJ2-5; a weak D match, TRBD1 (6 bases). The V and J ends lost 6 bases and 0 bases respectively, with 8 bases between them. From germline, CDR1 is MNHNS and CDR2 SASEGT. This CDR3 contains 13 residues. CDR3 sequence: CASRQGYQETQYF. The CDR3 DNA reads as TGTGCCAGCAGACAGGGATACCAAGAGACCCAGTACTTC.

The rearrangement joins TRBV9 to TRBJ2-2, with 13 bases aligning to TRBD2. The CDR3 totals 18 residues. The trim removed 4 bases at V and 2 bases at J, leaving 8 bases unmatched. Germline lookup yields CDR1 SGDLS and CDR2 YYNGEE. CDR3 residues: CASSSTTSGGANTGELFF. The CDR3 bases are TGTGCCAGCAGCTCCACTACTAGCGGGGGGGCCAACACCGGGGAGCTGTTTTTT.

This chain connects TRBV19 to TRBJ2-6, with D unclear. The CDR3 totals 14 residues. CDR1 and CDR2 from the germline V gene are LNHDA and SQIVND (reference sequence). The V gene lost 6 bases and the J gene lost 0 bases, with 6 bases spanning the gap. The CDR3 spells CASRANSGANVLTF. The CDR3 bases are TGTGCCAGTAGGGCAAACTCTGGGGCCAACGTCCTGACTTTC.

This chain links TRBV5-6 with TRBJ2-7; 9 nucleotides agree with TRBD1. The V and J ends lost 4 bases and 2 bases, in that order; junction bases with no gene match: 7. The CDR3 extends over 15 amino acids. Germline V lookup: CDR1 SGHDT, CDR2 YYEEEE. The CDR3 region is CASSGWGQGPYEQYF. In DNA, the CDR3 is TGTGCCAGCAGCGGGTGGGGACAGGGACCCTACGAGCAGTACTTC. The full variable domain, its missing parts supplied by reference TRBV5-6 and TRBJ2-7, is DAGVTQSPTHLIKTRGQQVTLRCSPKSGHDTVSWYQQALGQGPQFIFQYYEEEERQRGNFPDRFSGHQFPNYSSELNVNALLLGDSALYLCASSGWGQGPYEQYFGPGTRLTVT.

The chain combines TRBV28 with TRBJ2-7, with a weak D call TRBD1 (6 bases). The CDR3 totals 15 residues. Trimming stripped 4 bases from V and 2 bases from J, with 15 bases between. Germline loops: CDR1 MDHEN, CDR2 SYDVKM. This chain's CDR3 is CASSSSQGQPYEQYF. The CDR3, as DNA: TGTGCCAGCAGTTCCTCACAGGGACAACCCTACGAGCAGTACTTC. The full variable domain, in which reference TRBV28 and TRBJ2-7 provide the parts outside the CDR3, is DVKVTQSSRYLVKRTGEKVFLECVQDMDHENMFWYRQDPGLGLRLIYFSYDVKMKEKGDIPEGYSVSREKKERFSLILESASTNQTSMYLCASSSSQGQPYEQYFGPGTRLTVT.

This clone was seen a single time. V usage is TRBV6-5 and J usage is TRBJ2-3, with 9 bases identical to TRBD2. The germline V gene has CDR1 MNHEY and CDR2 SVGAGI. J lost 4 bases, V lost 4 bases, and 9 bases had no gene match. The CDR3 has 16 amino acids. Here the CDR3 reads CASSSPSSGDADTQYF. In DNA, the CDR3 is TGTGCCAGCAGTTCCCCATCTAGCGGGGACGCAGATACGCAGTATTTT.

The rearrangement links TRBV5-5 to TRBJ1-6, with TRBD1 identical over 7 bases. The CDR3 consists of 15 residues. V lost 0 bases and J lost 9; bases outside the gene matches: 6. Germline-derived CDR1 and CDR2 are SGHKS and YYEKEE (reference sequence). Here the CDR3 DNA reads TGTGCCAGCAGCTTGGAGGGGGCGATGAGTTCACCCCTCCACTTT. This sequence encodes CASSLEGAMSSPLHF.

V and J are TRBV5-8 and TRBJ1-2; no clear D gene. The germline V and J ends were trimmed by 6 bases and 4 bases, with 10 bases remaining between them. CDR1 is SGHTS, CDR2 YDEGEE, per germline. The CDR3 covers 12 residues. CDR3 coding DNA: TGTGCCAGCACCTCTCCCGGCTATGGCTACACCTTC. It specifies CASTSPGYGYTF.

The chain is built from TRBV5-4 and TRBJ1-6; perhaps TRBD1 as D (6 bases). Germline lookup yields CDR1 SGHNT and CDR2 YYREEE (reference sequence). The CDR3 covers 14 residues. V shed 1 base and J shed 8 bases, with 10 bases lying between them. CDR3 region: CASSLRTDHSPLHF. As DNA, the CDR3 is TGTGCCAGCAGCTTGCGGACAGATCATTCACCCCTCCACTTT. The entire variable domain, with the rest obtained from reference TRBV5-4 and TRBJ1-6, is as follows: ETGVTQSPTHLIKTRGQQVTLRCSSQSGHNTVSWYQQALGQGPQFIFQYYREEENGRGNFPPRFSGLQFPNYSSELNVNALELDDSALYLCASSLRTDHSPLHFGNGTRLTVT.

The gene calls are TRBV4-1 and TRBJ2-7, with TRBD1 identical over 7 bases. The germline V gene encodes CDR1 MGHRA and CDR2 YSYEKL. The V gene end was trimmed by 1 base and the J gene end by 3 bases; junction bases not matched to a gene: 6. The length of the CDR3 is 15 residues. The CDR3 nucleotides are TGCGCCAGCAGCCAAGGACAGGGAATGAGCTACGAGCAGTACTTC. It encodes CASSQGQGMSYEQYF.

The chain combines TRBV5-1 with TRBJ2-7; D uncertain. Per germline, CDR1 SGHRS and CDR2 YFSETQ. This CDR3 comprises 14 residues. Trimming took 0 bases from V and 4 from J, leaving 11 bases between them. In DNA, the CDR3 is TGCGCCAGCAGCTTGGTTTCCGGTGCGTACGAGCAGTACTTC. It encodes CASSLVSGAYEQYF.

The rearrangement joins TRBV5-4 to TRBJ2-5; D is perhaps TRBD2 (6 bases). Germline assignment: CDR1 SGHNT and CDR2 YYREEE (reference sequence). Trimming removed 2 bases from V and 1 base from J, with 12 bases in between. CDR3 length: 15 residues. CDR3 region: CASSLTGDVQETQYF. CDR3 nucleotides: TGTGCCAGCAGCTTAACGGGGGACGTCCAAGAGACCCAGTACTTC.

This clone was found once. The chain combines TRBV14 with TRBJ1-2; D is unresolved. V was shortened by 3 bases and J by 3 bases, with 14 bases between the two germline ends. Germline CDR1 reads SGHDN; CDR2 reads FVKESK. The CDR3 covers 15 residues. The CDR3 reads CASSHGWRLDYGYTF. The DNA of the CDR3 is TGTGCCAGCAGCCACGGGTGGAGGCTTGACTATGGCTACACCTTC.

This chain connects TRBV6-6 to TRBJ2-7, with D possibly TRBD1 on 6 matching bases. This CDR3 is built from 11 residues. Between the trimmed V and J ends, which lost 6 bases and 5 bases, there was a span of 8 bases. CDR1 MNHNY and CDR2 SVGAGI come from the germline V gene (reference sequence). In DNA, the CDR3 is TGTGCCAGCAGACAGGGTGACGAGCAGTACTTC. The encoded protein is CASRQGDEQYF.

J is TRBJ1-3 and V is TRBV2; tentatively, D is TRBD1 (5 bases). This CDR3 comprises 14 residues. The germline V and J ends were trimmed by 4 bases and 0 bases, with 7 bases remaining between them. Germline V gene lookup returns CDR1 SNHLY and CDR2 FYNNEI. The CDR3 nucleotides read TGTGCCAGCAGTGCGACAGCCTCTGGAAACACCATATATTTT. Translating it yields CASSATASGNTIYF.

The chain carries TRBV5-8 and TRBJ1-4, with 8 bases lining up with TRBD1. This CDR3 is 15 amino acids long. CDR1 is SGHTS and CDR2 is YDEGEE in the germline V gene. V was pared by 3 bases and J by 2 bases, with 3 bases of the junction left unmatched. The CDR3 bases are TGTGCCAGCAGCTCTCGGGACAGGACTAATGAAAAACTGTTTTTT. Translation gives CASSSRDRTNEKLFF.

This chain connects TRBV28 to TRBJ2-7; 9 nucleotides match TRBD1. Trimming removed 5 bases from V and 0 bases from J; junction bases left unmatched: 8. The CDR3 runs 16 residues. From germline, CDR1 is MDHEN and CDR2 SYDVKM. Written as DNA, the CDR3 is TGTGCCAGCAGTACCTTGGGACAGGGCTTCTCCTACGAGCAGTACTTC. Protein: CASSTLGQGFSYEQYF.